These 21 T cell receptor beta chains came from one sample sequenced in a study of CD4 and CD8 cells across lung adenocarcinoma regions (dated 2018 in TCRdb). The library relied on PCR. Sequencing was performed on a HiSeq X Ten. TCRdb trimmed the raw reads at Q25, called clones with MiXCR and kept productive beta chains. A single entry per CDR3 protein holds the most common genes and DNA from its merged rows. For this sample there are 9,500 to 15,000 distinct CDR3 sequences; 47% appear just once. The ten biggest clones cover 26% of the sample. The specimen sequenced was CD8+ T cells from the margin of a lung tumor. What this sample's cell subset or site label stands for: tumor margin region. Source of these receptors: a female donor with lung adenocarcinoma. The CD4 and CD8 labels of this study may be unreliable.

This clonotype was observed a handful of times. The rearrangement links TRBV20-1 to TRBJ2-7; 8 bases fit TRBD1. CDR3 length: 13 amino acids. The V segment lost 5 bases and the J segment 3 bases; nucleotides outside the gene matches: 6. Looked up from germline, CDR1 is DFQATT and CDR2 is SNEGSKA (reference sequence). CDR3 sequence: CSAHRGYGYEQYF. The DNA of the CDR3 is TGCAGTGCTCACAGGGGGTACGGCTACGAGCAGTACTTC.

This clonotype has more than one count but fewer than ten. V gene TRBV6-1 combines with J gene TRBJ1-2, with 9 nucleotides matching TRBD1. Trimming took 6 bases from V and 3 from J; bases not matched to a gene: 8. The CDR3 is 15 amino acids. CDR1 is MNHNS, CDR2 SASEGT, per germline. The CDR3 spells CASSRKGQGHYGYTF. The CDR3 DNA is TGTGCCAGCAGCCGAAAAGGACAGGGGCACTATGGCTACACCTTC.

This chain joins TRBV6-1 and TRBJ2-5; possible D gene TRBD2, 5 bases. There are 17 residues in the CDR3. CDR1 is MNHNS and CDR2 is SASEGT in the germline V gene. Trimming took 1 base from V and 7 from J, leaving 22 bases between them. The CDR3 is CASSEGLGGRHEGTQYF. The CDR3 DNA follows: TGTGCCAGCAGTGAAGGACTCGGAGGCCGTCACGAAGGGACCCAGTACTTC.

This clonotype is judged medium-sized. This CDR3 reads CASSEEWGLGYNEQFF. DNA for the CDR3: TGTGCCAGCAGTGAGGAGTGGGGTTTGGGCTACAATGAGCAGTTCTTC. This chain joins TRBV6-4 and TRBJ2-1; D is unresolved. Germline CDR1 MRHNA, CDR2 SNTAGT. Trimming took off 3 bases at V and 3 bases at J, with 15 bases between the two ends. This CDR3 is 16 amino acids long.

The CDR3 sequence: CASSEEDRGQDEQYF. CDR3 nucleotides: TGTGCCAGCAGTGAAGAGGACAGGGGGCAGGATGAGCAGTACTTC. V and J are TRBV6-4 and TRBJ2-1, with 11 bases aligning to TRBD1. TRBJ2-7 explains the end of the DNA better; the J call may be wrong. The CDR3 has 15 residues. Germline V gene lookup returns CDR1 MRHNA and CDR2 SNTAGT.

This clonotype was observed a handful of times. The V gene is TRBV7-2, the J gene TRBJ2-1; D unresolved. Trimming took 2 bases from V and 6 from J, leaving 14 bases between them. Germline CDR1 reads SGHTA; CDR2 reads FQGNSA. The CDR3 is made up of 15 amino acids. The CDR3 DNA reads TGTGCCAGCAGCTTATTGATGTATGCGACCAATGAGCAGTTCTTC. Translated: CASSLLMYATNEQFF.

The CDR3 sequence is CASSSSRVREQETQYF. The CDR3 DNA follows: TGTGCCAGCAGCTCCTCTCGCGTACGGGAGCAAGAGACCCAGTACTTC. The rearrangement links TRBV7-2 to TRBJ2-5, with a weak D call TRBD2 (6 bases). Germline assignment: CDR1 SGHTA and CDR2 FQGNSA. Between the trimmed V and J ends, which lost 4 bases and 2 bases, there was a span of 17 bases. The CDR3 consists of 16 residues.

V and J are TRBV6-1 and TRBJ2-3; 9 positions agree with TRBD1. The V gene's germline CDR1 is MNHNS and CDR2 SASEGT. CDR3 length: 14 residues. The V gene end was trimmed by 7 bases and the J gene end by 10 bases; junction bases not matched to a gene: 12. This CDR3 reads CASKGTGITGAQYF. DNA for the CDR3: TGTGCCAGCAAAGGGACAGGGATTACCGGGGCGCAGTATTTT.

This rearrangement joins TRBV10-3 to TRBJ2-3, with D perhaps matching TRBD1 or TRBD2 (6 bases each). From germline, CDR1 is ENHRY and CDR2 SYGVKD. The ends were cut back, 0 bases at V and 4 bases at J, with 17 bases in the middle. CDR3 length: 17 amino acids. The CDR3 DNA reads TGTGCCATCAGTGAGTCCGATGATCGGAGGGGGGCAGATACGCAGTATTTT. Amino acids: CAISESDDRRGADTQYF.

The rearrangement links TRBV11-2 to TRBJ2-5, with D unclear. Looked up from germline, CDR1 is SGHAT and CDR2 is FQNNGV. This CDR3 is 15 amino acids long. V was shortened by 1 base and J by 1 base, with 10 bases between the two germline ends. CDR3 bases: TGTGCCAGCAGCTTAGGCTCTACCCCCCAAGAGACCCAGTACTTC. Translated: CASSLGSTPQETQYF.

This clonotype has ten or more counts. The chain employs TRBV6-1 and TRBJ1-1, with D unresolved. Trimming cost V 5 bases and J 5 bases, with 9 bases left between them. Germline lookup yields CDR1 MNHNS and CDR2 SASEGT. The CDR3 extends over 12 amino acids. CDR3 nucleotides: TGTGCCAGCAGTAAGATTATAACTGAAGCTTTCTTT. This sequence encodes CASSKIITEAFF.

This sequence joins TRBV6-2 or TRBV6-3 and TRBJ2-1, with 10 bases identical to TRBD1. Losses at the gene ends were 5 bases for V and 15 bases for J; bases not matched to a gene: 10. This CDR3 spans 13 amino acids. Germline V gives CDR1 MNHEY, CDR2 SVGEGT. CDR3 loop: CASSRGQGYRGFF. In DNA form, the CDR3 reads TGTGCCAGCAGTCGGGGACAGGGGTATCGTGGGTTCTTC.

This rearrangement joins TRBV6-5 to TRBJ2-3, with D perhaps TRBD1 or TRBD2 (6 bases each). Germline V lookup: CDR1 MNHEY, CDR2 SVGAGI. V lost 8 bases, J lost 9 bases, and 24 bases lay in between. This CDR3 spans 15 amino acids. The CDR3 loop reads CASVSGLGGTNTQYF. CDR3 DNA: TGTGCCAGCGTTTCGGGGCTGGGGGGCACAAACACGCAGTATTTT.

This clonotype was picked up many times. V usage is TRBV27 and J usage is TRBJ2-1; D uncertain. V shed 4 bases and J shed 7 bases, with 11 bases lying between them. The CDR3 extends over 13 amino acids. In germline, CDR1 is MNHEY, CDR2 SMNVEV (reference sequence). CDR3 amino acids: CASSSTSRNEQFF. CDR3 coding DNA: TGTGCCAGCAGTTCAACCTCAAGGAATGAGCAGTTCTTC.

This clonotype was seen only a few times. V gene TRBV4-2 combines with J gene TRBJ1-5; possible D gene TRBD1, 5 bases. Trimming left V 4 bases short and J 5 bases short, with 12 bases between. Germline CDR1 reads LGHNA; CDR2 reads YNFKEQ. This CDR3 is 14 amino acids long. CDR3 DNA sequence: TGTGCCAGCAGCCTCCCGGGGGGGGATCAGCCCCAGCATTTT. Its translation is CASSLPGGDQPQHF.

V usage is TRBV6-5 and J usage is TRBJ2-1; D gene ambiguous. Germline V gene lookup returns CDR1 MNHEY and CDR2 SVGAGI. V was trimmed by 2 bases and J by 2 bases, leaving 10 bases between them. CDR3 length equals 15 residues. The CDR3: CASSYVRGAYNEQFF. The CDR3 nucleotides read TGTGCCAGCAGTTACGTCCGTGGGGCCTACAATGAGCAGTTCTTC.

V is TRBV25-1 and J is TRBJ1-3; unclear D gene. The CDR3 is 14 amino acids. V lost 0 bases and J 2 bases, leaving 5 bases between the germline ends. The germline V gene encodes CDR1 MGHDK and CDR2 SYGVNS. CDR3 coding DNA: TGTGCCAGCAGTGAATATGGGGCTGGAAACACCATATATTTT. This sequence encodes CASSEYGAGNTIYF.

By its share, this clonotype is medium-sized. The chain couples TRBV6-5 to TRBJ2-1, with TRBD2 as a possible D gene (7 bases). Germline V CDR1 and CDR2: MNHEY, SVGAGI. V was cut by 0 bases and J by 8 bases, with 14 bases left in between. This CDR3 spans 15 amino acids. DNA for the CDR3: TGTGCCAGCAGTTACTCAGGGGGGGGTTTCGATGAGCAGTTCTTC. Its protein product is CASSYSGGGFDEQFF.

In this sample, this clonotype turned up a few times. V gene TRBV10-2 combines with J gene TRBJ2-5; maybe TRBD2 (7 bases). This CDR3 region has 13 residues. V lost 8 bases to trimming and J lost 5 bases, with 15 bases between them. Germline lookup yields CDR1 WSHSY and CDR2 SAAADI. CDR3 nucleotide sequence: TGCGCCAGCTCCGCACAGGGAGGGGAGACCCAGTACTTC. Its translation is CASSAQGGETQYF.

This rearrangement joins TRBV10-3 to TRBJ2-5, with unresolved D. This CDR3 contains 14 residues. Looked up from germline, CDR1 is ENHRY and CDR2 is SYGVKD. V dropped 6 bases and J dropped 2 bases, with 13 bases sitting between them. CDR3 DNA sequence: TGTGCCATCAGCCCAGGTAACGGGCAAGAGACCCAGTACTTC. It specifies CAISPGNGQETQYF.

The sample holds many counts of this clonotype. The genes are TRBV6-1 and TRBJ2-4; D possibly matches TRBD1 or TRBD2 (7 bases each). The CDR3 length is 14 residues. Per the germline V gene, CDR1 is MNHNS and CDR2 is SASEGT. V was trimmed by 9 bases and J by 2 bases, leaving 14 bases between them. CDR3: CASQGGGTKNIQYF. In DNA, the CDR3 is TGTGCCAGTCAGGGGGGGGGGACCAAAAACATTCAGTACTTC.